The clone carrying this T cell receptor beta chain has a handful of counts. The antigen remains unidentified. This CDR3 spans 14 amino acids. Germline CDR1 MNHNS, CDR2 SASEGT. Trimming removed 7 bases at V and 0 bases at J, with 13 bases between. Preparation of the TCRbeta library involved a method that used unique molecular identifiers. Using its own MiXCR run on the PCR reads, TCRdb lists one record per CDR3 protein. The table has around 370,000 distinct CDR3 sequences, under 20% seen once. This sample stems from a study of T-cell reconstitution after alpha-beta-depleted transplantation in children. Broader study findings: High day-60 TCRbeta diversity in some patients came from surviving recipient T cells and thymic progenitors.

The starting material was PBMCs, mostly from graft donor cells, obtained 360 days after TCRalphabeta/CD19-depleted stem cell transplant. The genes are TRBV6-1 and TRBJ2-7, with a possible D match to TRBD1 (5 bases). The clonotype originates from a male patient between 2 and 15 years old who had a stem cell transplant for acute lymphoblastic leukemia, so the T cells may come from the graft donor. The DNA for the CDR3 is TGTGCCAGCATTCAGGGTATACCCTCCTACGAGCAGTACTTC. Protein product: CASIQGIPSYEQYF.